This T cell receptor beta chain was observed in a study of T cell changes during pregnancy in multiple sclerosis. Measured with immunoSEQ multiplex PCR; TCRdb has only the in-frame clones, and not every one. The data contain under 55,000 clones, 93% of them singletons. The CDR3 is made up of 13 amino acids. V lost 11 bases, J lost 8 bases, and 10 bases stayed unmatched. Germline V gene lookup returns CDR1 ENHRY and CDR2 SYGVKD. The TCR sequence derives from a female donor with multiple sclerosis, enrolled in a pregnancy study. V and J are TRBV10-3 and TRBJ2-1; TRBD2 aligns across 9 bases. Sample: peripheral blood, taken in the second trimester of pregnancy. Here the CDR3 DNA reads TGTGCCGTGGGGGCGGGAGGGCGCGATGAGCAGTTCTTC. It yields the protein CAVGAGGRDEQFF.